The present T cell receptor (beta chain) was sequenced within a study of blood T cell repertoires in COVID-19. Study at large: Acute and convalescent COVID-19 samples came from the United States, Italy and Spain. Sources were T cells, B-cell-depleted T cells, or PBMCs; the material itself was cDNA or gDNA.

The trim removed 3 bases at V and 2 bases at J, leaving 7 bases unmatched. Germline V gene data show CDR1 as ENHRY and CDR2 as SYGVKD. The CDR3 contains 17 residues. Original methodology: The assay estimated nucleated cells by amplifying reference gene primers. Produced via immunoSEQ multiplex PCR; TCRdb's table is partial and in-frame only. V, J and clone size derive from that table, while D and trimming were established from the DNA sequence. In the table there are hundreds of thousands of clones, about 90% of which are singletons. The clonotype comes from a young woman who had recovered from COVID-19. The sample was peripheral blood. The chain employs TRBV10-3 and TRBJ2-2; 9 bases align to TRBD1. The CDR3 sequence: CAISDLDRGFNTGELFF. The CDR3, as DNA: TGTGCCATCAGTGATTTGGACAGGGGCTTTAACACCGGGGAGCTGTTTTTT.